This T cell receptor (beta chain) originates from a study of CD8 T cells in Susac syndrome. The CDR3 loop spans 13 amino acids. CDR1 SQVTM and CDR2 ANQGSEA come from the germline V gene. The V end was cut by 4 bases, the J end by 8 bases, with 17 bases between. A quantity of about 0.5 to 1 ug RNA underwent reverse transcription using random hexamers. In TCRdb, the immunoSEQ multiplex PCR reads were re-called with MiXCR into one record per CDR3 protein. The repertoire holds 95,000 to 150,000 distinct CDR3 sequences, just under 95% seen once, with 0.07% to 0.09% in the top ten. This sequence originates from a human donor in good health. What was sequenced was CD4+ T cells from PBMCs. V usage is TRBV29-1 and J usage is TRBJ1-2; D is ambiguous. CDR3 coding DNA: TGCAGCGTTGGGGGAAGGGAGAGAGGAGGCTACACCTTC. This codes for CSVGGRERGGYTF.